This TCR beta chain came from a study of tumor-infiltrating lymphocytes in localized non-small cell lung cancer. About the study: Some samples were collected after neoadjuvant chemotherapy; smokers, never-smokers and several histologies were included.

The data were produced by immunoSEQ multiplex PCR, yet TCRdb's version contains in-frame clones alone and is incomplete. The sample lists around 15,000 clones, approximately 80% seen once, with 10% to 13% in the top ten. CDR3 length: 14 residues. CDR1 and CDR2 from the germline V gene are SGDLS and YYNGEE. The V end lost 4 bases, the J end lost 2 bases, and 10 bases lay between the germline ends. Regarding the study as a whole: Technical variation could not be separated from intratumor heterogeneity here.

Turning to this clone: Its cognate antigen is unknown.

The chain uses TRBV9 and TRBJ1-3, with D unresolved. The TCR comes from a human donor with non-small cell lung cancer. Sequencing was performed on uninvolved lung tissue not adjacent to the tumor. The CDR3 DNA reads as TGTGCCAGCAGCCCCCTCCATCCTGGAAACACCATATATTTT. Translation gives CASSPLHPGNTIYF. The full variable domain, completed using reference TRBV9 and TRBJ1-3, is DSGVTQTPKHLITATGQRVTLRCSPRSGDLSVYWYQQSLDQGLQFLIQYYNGEERAKGNILERFSAQQFPDLHSELNLSSLELGDSALYFCASSPLHPGNTIYFGEGSWLTVV.